These T cell receptor beta chains were read from a single sample in a study of blood T cell repertoires in COVID-19. Sequencing was performed with immunoSEQ multiplex PCR; in TCRdb, only in-frame clones are kept and a portion is missing. Altogether about 49,000 clones are present, 87% being singletons, with the ten largest covering 2.1%. Input material: peripheral blood. The receptors were sampled from a woman of 80 years or more with COVID-19, enrolled during active disease. CDR3s include the opening cysteine and the closing phenylalanine or tryptophan. The D gene is left open where the match is weak. The listing skips clone size in some rows; elsewhere it reads once, few, many or a size class.

D	V	size	J	CDR3	DNA
NA	TRBV3-1/TRBV3-2	NA	TRBJ1-6	CASSQGTENSPLHF	TGTGCCAGCAGCCAAGGGACAGAAAATTCACCCCTCCACTTT
TRBD1	TRBV19	NA	TRBJ2-2	CASHPRTGWRSGELFF	TGTGCCAGCCATCCCCGGACAGGGTGGAGGTCCGGGGAGCTGTTTTTT
NA	TRBV5-5	NA	TRBJ1-2	CASSSHLQGYGYTF	TGTGCCAGCAGCTCCCACTTACAGGGATATGGCTACACCTTC
NA	TRBV3-1/TRBV3-2	few	TRBJ1-1	CASRGGYTEAFF	TGTGCCAGCAGGGGGGGGTACACTGAAGCTTTCTTT
NA	TRBV7-9	NA	TRBJ2-5	CASSSRLGNDKETQYF	TGTGCCAGCAGCTCAAGACTAGGGAACGACAAAGAGACCCAGTACTTC
NA	TRBV6-6	once	TRBJ2-2	CASIKSGVGTSGELFF	TGTGCCAGCATTAAGAGTGGGGTTGGGACTTCCGGGGAGCTGTTTTTT
NA	TRBV3-1/TRBV3-2	NA	TRBJ2-4	CASSQDWEAKNIQYF	TGTGCCAGCAGCCAAGATTGGGAGGCCAAAAACATTCAGTACTTC
NA	TRBV28	few	TRBJ1-2	CASSLTGGNYGYTF	TGTGCCAGCAGTTTGACGGGAGGCAACTATGGCTACACCTTC
TRBD2	TRBV7-2	NA	TRBJ2-1	CASSLLGTSGNGEQFF	TGTGCCAGCAGCTTACTCGGGACTAGCGGGAACGGTGAGCAGTTCTTC
NA	TRBV21-1	few	TRBJ1-5	CASSLSTAGPQHF	TGTGCCAGCAGCTTAAGCACGGCGGGGCCCCAGCATTTT
TRBD1	TRBV27	NA	TRBJ1-1	CASSPRDRGPAFF	TGTGCCAGCAGTCCCCGGGACAGGGGGCCAGCTTTCTTT
TRBD1	TRBV30	few	TRBJ1-2	CAWSTGTGGGYGYTF	TGTGCCTGGAGTACAGGGACAGGGGGCGGGTATGGCTACACCTTC
TRBD2	TRBV30	NA	TRBJ2-3	CAWSVPSSGGLTDTQYF	TGTGCCTGGAGTGTACCCTCCTCGGGGGGGCTCACAGATACGCAGTATTTT
NA	TRBV7-3	NA	TRBJ1-1	CASSLTGVNTEAFF	TGTGCCAGCAGCTTAACAGGGGTGAACACTGAAGCTTTCTTT
NA	TRBV5-1	NA	TRBJ1-1	CASSRGANTEAFF	TGCGCCAGCAGCCGGGGAGCGAACACTGAAGCTTTCTTT
NA	TRBV5-6	NA	TRBJ1-6	CASSTRTLYNSPLHF	TGTGCCAGCAGCACTAGGACCCTCTATAATTCACCCCTCCACTTT
NA	TRBV18	NA	TRBJ2-7	CASSPNGHYYEQYF	TGTGCCAGCTCACCAAACGGACATTACTACGAGCAGTACTTC
NA	TRBV7-2	NA	TRBJ2-7	CASSLGGGVGVSYEQYF	TGTGCCAGCAGCTTAGGGGGCGGGGTAGGGGTCTCCTACGAGCAGTACTTC
TRBD2	TRBV2	once	TRBJ2-7	CASSDALGGDDEQYF	TGTGCCAGCAGTGACGCCCTTGGGGGGGACGACGAGCAGTACTTC
NA	TRBV7-3	once	TRBJ1-1	CASRPPRGNTEAFF	TGTGCCAGCAGGCCGCCAAGAGGGAACACTGAAGCTTTCTTT
NA	TRBV5-1	NA	TRBJ2-3	CASSLAAGGTDTQYF	TGCGCCAGCAGCTTGGCTGCAGGGGGCACAGATACGCAGTATTTT
NA	TRBV5-5	NA	TRBJ2-5	CASSLVGRQETQYF	TGTGCCAGCAGCTTGGTTGGCCGTCAAGAGACCCAGTACTTC
TRBD1	TRBV9	few	TRBJ1-2	CASRFTTGGGGYTF	TGTGCCAGCAGATTTACGACAGGGGGTGGTGGCTACACCTTC
NA	TRBV18	few	TRBJ1-3	CASSLPGDAGNTIYF	TGTGCCAGCTCACTCCCGGGGGATGCGGGAAACACCATATATTTT
TRBD1	TRBV11-2	NA	TRBJ2-7	CASSYNRGRDREQYF	TGTGCCAGCAGCTACAACAGGGGCCGGGATCGCGAGCAGTACTTC
NA	TRBV6-5	NA	TRBJ1-4	CASSPDRGINEKLFF	TGTGCCAGCAGTCCGGACCGGGGGATTAATGAAAAACTGTTTTTT
NA	TRBV6-4	NA	TRBJ1-4	CAVMQGREKLFF	TGTGCCGTAATGCAGGGGAGAGAAAAACTGTTTTTT
NA	TRBV9	NA	TRBJ2-1	CASSVEFAVAVNEQFF	TGTGCCAGCAGCGTAGAATTTGCGGTAGCCGTTAATGAGCAGTTCTTC
NA	TRBV28	NA	TRBJ2-7	CASRPTTGRNYEQYF	TGTGCCAGCAGACCTACTACCGGGAGAAACTACGAGCAGTACTTC
TRBD2	TRBV4-1	once	TRBJ2-7	CASSQLAGGTYEQYF	TGCGCCAGCAGCCAACTAGCGGGAGGTACCTACGAGCAGTACTTC
TRBD1	TRBV5-1	few	TRBJ1-3	CASSLWDRRNGNTIYF	TGCGCCAGCAGCTTATGGGACAGGCGGAATGGAAACACCATATATTTT
NA	TRBV3-1/TRBV3-2	NA	TRBJ1-4	CASSRRAGGNEKLFF	TGTGCCAGCAGCCGACGCGCGGGGGGAAATGAAAAACTGTTTTTT
NA	TRBV6-5	NA	TRBJ1-1	CASSSGHPGNTEAFF	TGTGCCAGCAGTTCAGGGCACCCTGGGAACACTGAAGCTTTCTTT